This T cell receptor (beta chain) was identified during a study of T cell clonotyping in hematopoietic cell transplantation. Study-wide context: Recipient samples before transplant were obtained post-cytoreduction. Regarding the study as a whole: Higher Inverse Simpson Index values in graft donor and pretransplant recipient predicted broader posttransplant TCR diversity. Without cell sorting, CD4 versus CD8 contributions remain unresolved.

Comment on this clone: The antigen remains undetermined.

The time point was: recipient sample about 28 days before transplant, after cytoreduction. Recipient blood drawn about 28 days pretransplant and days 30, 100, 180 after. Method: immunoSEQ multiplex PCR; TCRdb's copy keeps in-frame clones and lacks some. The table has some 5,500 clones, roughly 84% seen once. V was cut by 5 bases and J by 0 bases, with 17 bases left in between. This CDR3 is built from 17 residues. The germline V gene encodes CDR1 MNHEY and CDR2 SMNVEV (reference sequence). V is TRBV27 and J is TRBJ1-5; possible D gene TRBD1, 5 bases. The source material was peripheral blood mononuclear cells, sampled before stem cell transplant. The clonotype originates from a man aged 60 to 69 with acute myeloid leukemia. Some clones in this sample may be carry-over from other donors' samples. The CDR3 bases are TGTGCCAGCAGTGCTTCGCTAGGGGAGGATAGCAATCAGCCCCAGCATTTT. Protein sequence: CASSASLGEDSNQPQHF.